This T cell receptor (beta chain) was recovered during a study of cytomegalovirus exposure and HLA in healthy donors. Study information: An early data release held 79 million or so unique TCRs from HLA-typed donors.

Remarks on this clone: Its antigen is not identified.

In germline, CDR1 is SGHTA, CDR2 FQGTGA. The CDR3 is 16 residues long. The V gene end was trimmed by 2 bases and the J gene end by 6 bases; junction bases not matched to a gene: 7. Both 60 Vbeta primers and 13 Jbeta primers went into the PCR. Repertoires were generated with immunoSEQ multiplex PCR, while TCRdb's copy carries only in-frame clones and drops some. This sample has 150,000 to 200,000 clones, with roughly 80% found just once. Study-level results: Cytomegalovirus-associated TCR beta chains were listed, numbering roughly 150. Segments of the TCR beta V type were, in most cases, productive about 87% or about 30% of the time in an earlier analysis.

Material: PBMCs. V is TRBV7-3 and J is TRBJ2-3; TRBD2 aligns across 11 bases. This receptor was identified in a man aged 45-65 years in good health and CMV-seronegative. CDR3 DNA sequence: TGTGCCAGCAGCTTAGATAGCGGGGGGGCCCCCGATACGCAGTATTTT. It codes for CASSLDSGGAPDTQYF.